The source of this T cell receptor (beta chain) is a study of blood T cell repertoires in COVID-19 (dated by TCRdb to 2018 to 2020). In terms of the full investigation: Samples covering the acute and convalescent phases of COVID-19 were provided by collaborators in the United States, Italy and Spain. Samples were obtained from the ongoing ImmuneRACE study (first 160 participants) and from some 1,300 subjects provided by 6 global collaborators. The material from the prospective study consisted of cDNA or gDNA derived from T cells, B-cell-depleted T cells, or PBMCs. A de-identified subject ID, COVID-19 status, age in years and sex were almost always included in the sample metadata. HLA class I and class II types, where available, came from metadata supplied by the sample provider rather than from assay-based typing. The repertoires were released in a freely available public database meant as a resource for research on the immune response to SARS-CoV-2. Deeply sampled blood TCRbeta repertoires from subjects exposed to, actively infected with, or recovered from COVID-19 were included in the dataset. The study at large found these results: The quantity of clinical and demographic metadata differed by source and by participant and was supplied without curation.

V loses 3 bases, J loses 6 bases, and the germline ends lie 26 bases apart. Looking up the germline V gene (reference sequence) yields CDR1 LNHDA and CDR2 SQIVND. The CDR3, from cysteine to phenylalanine, totals 19 residues. The entry retains the CDR3 DNA only, 57 bases that are in frame from base 1. TCRbeta CDR3 regions were amplified from genomic DNA by means of the immunoSEQ Assay, a bias-controlled multiplex PCR. In the paper's pipeline: Within the assay, amplification of reference gene primers was used to estimate how many nucleated cells each sample contained. To quantify the absolute abundance of each unique TCRbeta CDR3 rearrangement, sequence reads were collapsed and filtered. For each sample, productive Simpson clonality was calculated by taking the square root of Simpson's diversity index across productive rearrangements. TCRdb took over this immuneACCESS table, retaining in-frame rearrangements with V and J assigned. Such tables are incomplete; in checked studies, under half of the missing clones stem from an unresolved V gene, and the remainder is unexplained. That table supplies the V and J calls and clone size; D and trimming were determined from the DNA. The sample includes around 170,000 clones, with about 90% observed a single time. Approximately 2.9% of the sample rests with the top ten.

The collaborating institutions used their own protocols to collect whole blood in K2EDTA tubes. For TCRbeta analysis, collaborators shipped samples as frozen whole blood, isolated PBMCs, or DNA extracted from either of those sample types. Regarding this clone: Its antigen remains unidentified. Base quality data are lacking; no much larger clone is found one base away.

This TCR derives from a man aged 55-75 years with acute or convalescent COVID-19. Sequenced input: peripheral blood. The chain is assembled from TRBV19 and TRBJ1-4, with TRBD1 perhaps the D gene, on 6 matching bases. The CDR3 protein is CASSIPLQGRKAWDEKLFF. The DNA sequence is given as TGTGCCAGTAGTATCCCCCTCCAGGGGCGTAAAGCGTGGGATGAAAAACTGTTTTTT.